This passage covers 18 T cell receptor beta chains from one sample sequenced in a study of T cell repertoires in cytomegalovirus infection. A single record per CDR3 protein comes from TCRdb applying MiXCR to the reads. The table lists 45,000 to 75,000 distinct CDR3 sequences, around 33% of them singletons. These TCRs are of unknown antigen specificity. The sample consisted of PBMCs, sequenced either directly or after in vitro stimulation (not recorded which). The receptors were sampled from a human donor in good health (CMV status not recorded). Some clones in this sample may be carry-over from other donors' samples.

The chain links TRBV4-1 to TRBJ1-1; D ambiguous. This CDR3 is 12 amino acids long. Germline V lookup: CDR1 MGHRA, CDR2 YSYEKL. The germline V and J ends were trimmed by 1 base and 10 bases, with 10 bases remaining between them. The CDR3 DNA reads TGCGCCAGCAGCCAAGCCCGGGAGCCAGCTTTCTTT. Translated: CASSQAREPAFF.

This clonotype has just a few counts. The chain employs TRBV11-2 and TRBJ2-3; TRBD1 agrees at 8 bases. The CDR3 covers 18 residues. Per germline, CDR1 SGHAT and CDR2 FQNNGV. Unmatched junction bases numbered 12, after V lost 1 base and J lost 3 bases. CDR3 sequence reads: CASSLGGQVIRSTDTQYF. CDR3 nucleotide sequence: TGTGCCAGCAGCTTAGGGGGACAGGTCATCCGTTCGACAGATACGCAGTATTTT.

Regarding this clonotype: This CDR3 is missing its conserved last phenylalanine or tryptophan, likely due to a read error. The chain has TRBV15 and TRBJ1-5; no definite D call. The CDR3 consists of 13 residues. Looked up from germline, CDR1 is LNHNV and CDR2 is YYDKDF (reference sequence). V was clipped by 5 bases and J by 4 bases, with 9 bases between them. This chain's CDR3 is CATSPTDNQPQHL. In nucleotides, the CDR3 is TGTGCCACCAGCCCCACAGATAATCAGCCCCAGCATCTT.

This chain joins TRBV12-3 or TRBV12-4 and TRBJ2-2; D is possibly TRBD2 (7 bases). Deletions cut 4 bases from V and 7 bases from J, with 16 bases between. There are 15 residues in the CDR3. The CDR3, as DNA: TGTGCCAGCAGTTCCCCGGGGGGCCTGCACGGGGAGCTGTTTTTT. This codes for CASSSPGGLHGELFF.

This chain connects TRBV6-2 or TRBV6-3 to TRBJ2-1; D remains ambiguous. CDR1 is MNHEY, CDR2 SVGEGT, per germline. Trimming took off 6 bases at V and 0 bases at J, with 15 bases between the two ends. The CDR3 runs to 16 residues. The CDR3 DNA is TGTGCCAGCAGGCCCCGAAGCGCGGCCTCCTACAATGAGCAGTTCTTC. Translation gives CASRPRSAASYNEQFF.

The V and J genes are TRBV6-1 and TRBJ2-3, with a weak D call TRBD2 (7 bases). Germline V gives CDR1 MNHNS, CDR2 SASEGT. CDR3 length equals 16 residues. V was shortened by 6 bases and J by 7 bases, with 23 bases between the two germline ends. The CDR3 is CASRRGGGRDLNTQYF. DNA for the CDR3: TGTGCCAGCAGGAGGGGGGGAGGGCGAGATCTAAATACGCAGTATTTT.

The rearrangement links TRBV11-2 to TRBJ2-7; 8 nucleotides align to TRBD1. This CDR3 has 14 amino acids. J lost 2 bases, V lost 3 bases, and 3 bases had no gene match. Per the germline V gene, CDR1 is SGHAT and CDR2 is FQNNGV. The CDR3 DNA reads TGTGCCAGCAGCTTCGGACAGGGAACCTACGAGCAGTACTTC. Its protein is CASSFGQGTYEQYF.

This chain joins TRBV2 and TRBJ2-5; the match to TRBD2 covers 7 bases. CDR1 is SNHLY, CDR2 FYNNEI, per germline. With V trimmed by 7 bases and J by 2 bases, 7 bases remained unmatched. This CDR3 has 14 amino acids. Here the CDR3 reads CASNNLAVQETQYF. The DNA of the CDR3 is TGTGCCAGCAATAACCTAGCGGTACAAGAGACCCAGTACTTC.

The chain's CDR3 is CASSYSLGSSTGEQFF. CDR3 bases: TGTGCCAGCAGTTACTCTTTGGGTAGTAGTACGGGTGAGCAGTTCTTC. The chain carries TRBV6-5 and TRBJ2-1; D is unresolved. Germline CDR1 is MNHEY and CDR2 is SVGAGI. Trimming stripped 0 bases from V and 9 bases from J, with 18 bases between. CDR3 length equals 16 residues.

The rearrangement uses TRBV28 and TRBJ2-7, with D uncertain. V lost 2 bases and J 5 bases, leaving 16 bases between the germline ends. Germline V gene sequence: CDR1 MDHEN, CDR2 SYDVKM. The CDR3 length is 15 residues. CDR3: CASSLGENRPDEQYF. CDR3 DNA sequence: TGTGCCAGCAGTTTAGGGGAAAACCGACCCGACGAGCAGTACTTC.

The table lists this clonotype with a few counts. The rearrangement links TRBV6-1 to TRBJ2-3; tentatively, D is TRBD1 (6 bases). V was pared by 5 bases and J by 4 bases, with 19 bases between. CDR1 MNHNS and CDR2 SASEGT come from the germline V gene. CDR3 length equals 16 residues. As DNA, the CDR3 is TGTGCCAGCAGTCAACCGCAGGGGATCGGCCCAGATACGCAGTATTTT. It encodes CASSQPQGIGPDTQYF.

The chain has TRBV10-3 and TRBJ2-1; 7 nucleotides match TRBD1. Germline V gene data show CDR1 as ENHRY and CDR2 as SYGVKD. V dropped 6 bases and J dropped 3; count of bases not matched to a gene: 5. The length of the CDR3 is 14 residues. For the CDR3, the DNA is TGTGCCATCAGCCAGGGGGTTCGCTACAATGAGCAGTTCTTC. It is translated as CAISQGVRYNEQFF.

V and J are TRBV29-1 and TRBJ1-4; D possibly corresponds to TRBD1 (5 bases). This CDR3 region has 15 residues. Trimming left V 8 bases short and J 8 bases short, with 24 bases between. Germline CDR1 reads SQVTM; CDR2 reads ANQGSEA. The CDR3 loop is CSTLPDSRLREKLFF. The CDR3 DNA reads as TGCAGCACATTGCCTGACAGTCGACTACGCGAAAAACTGTTTTTT.

This sequence joins TRBV7-2 and TRBJ1-3; tentative D call: TRBD1 (6 bases). V lost 5 bases, J lost 4 bases, and 15 bases lay in between. The CDR3 is 15 residues long. Germline CDR1 and CDR2: SGHTA and FQGNSA. The CDR3 loop reads CASSPALTGGNTIYF. In DNA form, the CDR3 reads TGTGCCAGCAGCCCAGCCCTAACAGGGGGAAACACCATATATTTT. Based on the CDR3 plus reference TRBV7-2 and TRBJ1-3, the full variable domain is GAGVSQSPSNKVTEKGKDVELRCDPISGHTALYWYRQSLGQGLEFLIYFQGNSAPDKSGLPSDRFSAERTGGSVSTLTIQRTQQEDSAVYLCASSPALTGGNTIYFGEGSWLTVV.

The table lists this clonotype with a few counts. The CDR3 loop is CASSHRVNYGYTF. CDR3 sequence (DNA): TGTGCCAGCAGCCACAGGGTTAACTATGGCTACACCTTC. The chain joins TRBV5-4 to TRBJ1-2; tentative D call: TRBD1 (6 bases). Trimming shortened V by 4 bases and J by 1 base, and 8 bases separated the two germline ends. CDR1 SGHNT and CDR2 YYREEE come from the germline V gene (reference sequence). The length of the CDR3 is 13 residues.

This clonotype was observed a few times. The rearrangement links TRBV7-8 to TRBJ2-2; TRBD2 aligns across 10 bases. Germline assignment: CDR1 SGHVS and CDR2 FQNEAQ. The CDR3 is made up of 16 amino acids. V lost 5 bases and J lost 6; bases outside the gene matches: 9. CDR3 in amino acids: CASSPGLANGAGELFF. CDR3 sequence (DNA): TGTGCCAGCAGCCCGGGACTAGCGAACGGGGCCGGGGAGCTGTTTTTT.

V gene TRBV19 combines with J gene TRBJ2-5; D remains ambiguous. The CDR3 spans 13 residues. V lost 5 bases and J lost 2, with 9 bases in between. CDR1 is LNHDA and CDR2 is SQIVND in the germline V gene (reference sequence). The CDR3, as DNA: TGTGCCAGTAGTCCCTACCCGCAAGAGACCCAGTACTTC. Amino acids: CASSPYPQETQYF. Full variable domain (outside the CDR3, taken from reference TRBV19 and TRBJ2-5): DGGITQSPKYLFRKEGQNVTLSCEQNLNHDAMYWYRQDPGQGLRLIYYSQIVNDFQKGDIAEGYSVSREKKESFPLTVTSAQKNPTAFYLCASSPYPQETQYFGPGTRLLVL.

This clonotype has a count of ten or more. The CDR3 DNA is TGTGCCAGCAGGGCCGGGACACAGGGGGTCAATCAGCCCCAGCATTTT. This sequence encodes CASRAGTQGVNQPQHF. The V and J genes are TRBV2 and TRBJ1-5, with 8 bases aligning to TRBD1. The CDR3 contains 16 residues. Per germline, CDR1 SNHLY and CDR2 FYNNEI. Losses at the gene ends were 6 bases for V and 3 bases for J; bases not matched to a gene: 10.